A selection of T cell receptor beta chains follows, all from one sample in a study of blood T cell repertoires in COVID-19. Produced via immunoSEQ multiplex PCR; TCRdb's table is partial and in-frame only. The top ten hold 2.5% to 3.5% of the sample, which has about 300,000 clones, approximately 89% seen once. Sequences were obtained from PBMCs or T cells enriched from blood (not recorded which). Every receptor here comes from a woman aged 50 to 65 who had been exposed to COVID-19. CDR3s include the opening cysteine and the closing phenylalanine or tryptophan. Each record gives: CDR3 DNA, CDR3 protein, clone size, D gene, J gene, V gene. A D gene is named only where the DNA matches it firmly. Size is omitted from some rows. Given values are once, few, many or a class for expanded clones.

TGTGCCAGCAGTTACCAAACCGGGACTGCGGACCGTCACCAGCCCCAGCATTTT | CASSYQTGTADRHQPQHF | once | . | TRBJ1-5 | TRBV6-2/TRBV6-3
TGTGCCAGCAGCCGACCTACCACCTCTTGGGGCCAATTTAAGTACGAGCAGTACTTC | CASSRPTTSWGQFKYEQYF | . | . | TRBJ2-7 | TRBV2
TGTGCCAGCAGCTTGGGACAGCCCTCTTACAATGAGCAGTTCTTC | CASSLGQPSYNEQFF | . | . | TRBJ2-1 | TRBV5-4
TGTGCCAGCAGCTTAGTTCGGTCGCAGGGGGCCGGGGAGCTGTTTTTT | CASSLVRSQGAGELFF | . | TRBD1 | TRBJ2-2 | TRBV7-2
TGTGCCAGCTCACCCGTGGGACAGGAGGCTAATTCACCCCTCCACTTT | CASSPVGQEANSPLHF | . | TRBD1 | TRBJ1-6 | TRBV18
TGTGCCAGCAGCCAAGAGCTTAGGAACACTGAAGCTTTCTTT | CASSQELRNTEAFF | . | . | TRBJ1-1 | TRBV14
TGTGCCAGCAGCCCGGGGACTAGCGGGACCACAGATACGCAGTATTTT | CASSPGTSGTTDTQYF | . | TRBD2 | TRBJ2-3 | TRBV11-1
TGTGCCAGCAGTGGGGGGGTTGGCTCTGGGGCCAACGTCCTGACTTTC | CASSGGVGSGANVLTF | . | . | TRBJ2-6 | TRBV2
TGTGCCAGCAGTTCCCCTCTCGGGACAGGAAACTATGGCTACACCTTC | CASSSPLGTGNYGYTF | . | TRBD1 | TRBJ1-2 | TRBV28
TGTGCCAGCAGTGAAGGCAGAACGGGACAGGGGTTTGTCGAGCAGTACTTC | CASSEGRTGQGFVEQYF | . | TRBD1 | TRBJ2-7 | TRBV2
TGTGCCAGCAGTTTGGCAGGGTCTGCAACTAATGAAAAACTGTTTTTT | CASSLAGSATNEKLFF | . | . | TRBJ1-4 | TRBV28
TGTGCCAGTAGTGCCAGGATTAGCGGCAATGAGCAGTTCTTC | CASSARISGNEQFF | . | . | TRBJ2-1 | TRBV19
TGTGCCAGCAGGCTTTTGTCGACAAGCAATCAGCCCCAGCATTTT | CASRLLSTSNQPQHF | . | . | TRBJ1-5 | TRBV6-5
TGTGCCAGCAGTTCCAGGGGGCGGACCTACAATGAGCAGTTCTTC | CASSSRGRTYNEQFF | . | TRBD1 | TRBJ2-1 | TRBV28
TGTGCCAGCTCACGGACCGGGGTCGCCTATGGCTACACCTTC | CASSRTGVAYGYTF | . | . | TRBJ1-2 | TRBV18
TGTGCCAGTAGTATAACAGGGGGCGCAGATCAGCCCCAGCATTTT | CASSITGGADQPQHF | . | TRBD1 | TRBJ1-5 | TRBV19
TGTGCCTGGAGTACGCCAGGGGCCACACCCCTCCACTTT | CAWSTPGATPLHF | once | . | TRBJ1-6 | TRBV30
TGTGCCAGCTCACCAGTCGGGGGGCAAGAGACCCAGTACTTC | CASSPVGGQETQYF | . | TRBD2 | TRBJ2-5 | TRBV18
TGTGCCAGCAGCTTGGGACAGCCAAGTAATGAAAAACTGTTTTTT | CASSLGQPSNEKLFF | . | . | TRBJ1-4 | TRBV5-8
TGTGCCAGCAGTTCCTATTCGGGACAGGGGAAAAACGGTGGGCTTTACGAGCAGTACTTC | CASSSYSGQGKNGGLYEQYF | . | TRBD1 | TRBJ2-7 | TRBV28
TGCGCCAGCAGCCAGGAGACAGGGTATAATTCACCCCTCCACTTT | CASSQETGYNSPLHF | . | TRBD1 | TRBJ1-6 | TRBV5-1
TGTGCCAGCAGTTTGTCGGACAGTCCCTACACCTTC | CASSLSDSPYTF | . | . | TRBJ1-2 | TRBV27
TGTGCCAGCATCCCCCAAGGGGCGTACTATGGCTACACCTTC | CASIPQGAYYGYTF | . | . | TRBJ1-2 | TRBV7-9
TGTGCCAGTAGTGCCAACAGGGGAAATAATTCACCCCTCCACTTT | CASSANRGNNSPLHF | . | TRBD1 | TRBJ1-6 | TRBV19
TGCGCCAGCAGCCAAGTCGGAGCAATTAGCTCACCCCTCCACTTT | CASSQVGAISSPLHF | . | . | TRBJ1-6 | TRBV4-1
TGTGCCACCGTACTGCCGGGACAGGGAAATGAAAAACTGTTTTTT | CATVLPGQGNEKLFF | once | TRBD1 | TRBJ1-4 | TRBV15
TGCGCCAGCAGCCACGAACGGGACTTTTTGGAAGCTTTCTTT | CASSHERDFLEAFF | . | . | TRBJ1-1 | TRBV4-1
TGTGCCAGCAGCACACAGGGGGAGGGCCTTGGCTACACCTTC | CASSTQGEGLGYTF | . | TRBD1 | TRBJ1-2 | TRBV7-9
TGTGCCAGTAGTCGCACCCCGGGACAGGTCTATGGCTACACCTTC | CASSRTPGQVYGYTF | once | TRBD1 | TRBJ1-2 | TRBV19
TGTGCCAGCAGCTCGGGGTGGGCAGATACGCAGTATTTT | CASSSGWADTQYF | . | . | TRBJ2-3 | TRBV11-2
TGTGCCAGCAGTGACACGGGAATGTATTCACCCCTCCACTTT | CASSDTGMYSPLHF | few | . | TRBJ1-6 | TRBV25-1
TGTGCCAGCAGCCTGAAGGGGGCCAGTGGCTACACCTTC | CASSLKGASGYTF | . | TRBD1 | TRBJ1-2 | TRBV5-6
TGTGCCAGTAGTATCGCGGGATCCTCTCAGCCCCAGCATTTT | CASSIAGSSQPQHF | . | . | TRBJ1-5 | TRBV19
TGTGCCAGCAGCTCTATCCCGGAGTCACCCCTCCACTTT | CASSSIPESPLHF | . | . | TRBJ1-6 | TRBV7-2
TGTGCCACCAGCGGGTGGGGACTAGCGGGGGGCGGCACAGATACGCAGTATTTT | CATSGWGLAGGGTDTQYF | . | TRBD2 | TRBJ2-3 | TRBV15
TGCGCCAGCAGTCACCGGGACAGGGGGCGTTACACTGAAGCTTTCTTT | CASSHRDRGRYTEAFF | . | TRBD1 | TRBJ1-1 | TRBV10-1
TGTGCCAGCTCAAACGGCCAGGGGGTGTACAATGAGCAGTTCTTC | CASSNGQGVYNEQFF | . | TRBD1 | TRBJ2-1 | TRBV18
TGTGCTAGCAGCTTAAACTCGTGGCAGGGGAGCTACGAGCAGTACTTC | CASSLNSWQGSYEQYF | . | . | TRBJ2-7 | TRBV7-7
TGTGCCAGCAGTAAACAGGGGGCAGATGGAGCTTTCTTT | CASSKQGADGAFF | . | TRBD1 | TRBJ1-1 | TRBV6-5
TGTGCCAGCAGCTCCAGCTTTAGGGGGCCGCGCAATGAGCAGTTCTTC | CASSSSFRGPRNEQFF | few | TRBD1 | TRBJ2-1 | TRBV7-9
TGTGCCAGCAGCGGATGGCTAAAGGGGGCGGACACCGGGGAGCTGTTTTTT | CASSGWLKGADTGELFF | . | TRBD1 | TRBJ2-2 | TRBV7-9
TGTGCCAGCAGCTCTAGCGGGGCTTACACAGATACGCAGTATTTT | CASSSSGAYTDTQYF | . | TRBD2 | TRBJ2-3 | TRBV5-4